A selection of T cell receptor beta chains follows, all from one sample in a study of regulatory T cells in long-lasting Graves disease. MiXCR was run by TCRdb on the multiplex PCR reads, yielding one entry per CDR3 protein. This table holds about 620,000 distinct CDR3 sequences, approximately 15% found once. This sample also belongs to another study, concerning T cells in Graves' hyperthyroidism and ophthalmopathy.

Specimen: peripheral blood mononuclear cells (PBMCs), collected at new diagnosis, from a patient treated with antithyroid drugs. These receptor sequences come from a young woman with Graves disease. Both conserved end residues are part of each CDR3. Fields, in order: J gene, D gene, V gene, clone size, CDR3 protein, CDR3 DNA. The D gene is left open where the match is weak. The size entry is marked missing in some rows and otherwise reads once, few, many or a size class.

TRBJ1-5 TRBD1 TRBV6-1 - CASSLTGTEDQPQHF TGTGCCAGCAGTCTAACCGGGACAGAGGATCAGCCCCAGCATTTT
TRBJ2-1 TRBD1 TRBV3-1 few CASSRSGQEVVQFF TGTGCCAGCAGCCGAAGTGGACAGGAGGTAGTGCAGTTCTTC
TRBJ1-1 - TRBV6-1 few CASSGSIQGTQAFF TGTGCCAGCAGTGGCAGCATTCAGGGGACTCAAGCTTTCTTT
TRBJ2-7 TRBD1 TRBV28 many CASSLPGTGGNEQYF TGTGCCAGCAGTTTGCCCGGGACAGGGGGCAATGAGCAGTACTTC
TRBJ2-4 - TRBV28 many CASNGGNIQYF TGTGCCAGCAATGGGGGAAACATTCAGTACTTC
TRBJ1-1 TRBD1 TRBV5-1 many CASSRRTGSTTEAFF TGCGCCAGCAGCCGAAGGACAGGTTCGACCACTGAAGCTTTCTTT
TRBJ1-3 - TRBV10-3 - CAISVDPGPSGNTIYF TGTGCCATCAGTGTAGACCCGGGCCCCTCTGGAAACACCATATATTTT
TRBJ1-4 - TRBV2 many CASRGTRATNEKLFF TGTGCCAGCAGGGGGACCAGGGCAACTAATGAAAAACTGTTTTTT
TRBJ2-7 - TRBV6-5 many CASSYSGSSYEQYF TGTGCCAGCAGTTACTCGGGCAGTTCCTACGAGCAGTACTTC
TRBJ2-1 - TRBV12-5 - CASGFQGGEQFF TGTGCTAGTGGCTTCCAGGGGGGTGAGCAGTTCTTC
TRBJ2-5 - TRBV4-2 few CASSQEPGVQETQYF TGTGCCAGCAGCCAAGAACCGGGGGTCCAAGAGACCCAGTACTTC
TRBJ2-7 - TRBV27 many CASSLWQGSEQYF TGTGCCAGCAGTTTATGGCAGGGGTCCGAGCAGTACTTC
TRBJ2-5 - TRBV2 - CASSAETGTAKTQYF TGTGCCAGCAGTGCAGAGACAGGTACTGCGAAGACCCAGTACTTC
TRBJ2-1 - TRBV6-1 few CASSSTQGRAYNEQFF TGTGCCAGCAGCTCAACCCAGGGACGGGCCTACAATGAGCAGTTCTTC
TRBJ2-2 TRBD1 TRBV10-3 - CASHPHEGQGASITGELFF TGTGCCAGTCACCCACACGAAGGACAGGGTGCTTCGATCACCGGGGAGCTGTTTTTT
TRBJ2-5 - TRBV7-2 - CASSLGVAFQETQYF TGTGCCAGCAGCTTAGGGGTAGCGTTCCAAGAGACCCAGTACTTC
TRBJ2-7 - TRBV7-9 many CTSSLVGGTFSREQYF TGTACCAGCAGCTTAGTTGGGGGCACCTTCTCGCGCGAGCAGTACTTC
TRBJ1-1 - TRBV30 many CAWNVNTEAFF TGTGCCTGGAACGTGAACACTGAAGCTTTCTTT
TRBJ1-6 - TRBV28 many CASTLMGLTRGSPLHF TGTGCCAGCACCCTGATGGGACTAACTAGGGGATCACCCCTCCACTTT
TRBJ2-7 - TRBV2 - CASSLGLTGPYEQYF TGTGCCAGCAGCCTTGGACTAACGGGCCCCTACGAGCAGTACTTC
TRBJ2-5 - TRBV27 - CASSFSSGGLETQYF TGTGCCAGCAGTTTCTCCTCCGGGGGATTAGAGACCCAGTACTTC
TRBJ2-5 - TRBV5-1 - CASSSSLYETQYF TGCGCCAGCAGCTCATCTTTATACGAGACCCAGTACTTC
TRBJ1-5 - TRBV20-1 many CSARESKGNQPQHF TGCAGTGCTAGAGAATCAAAGGGCAATCAGCCCCAGCATTTT
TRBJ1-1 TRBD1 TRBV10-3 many CAIRGTGYNTEAFF TGTGCCATCAGAGGGACAGGGTATAACACTGAAGCTTTCTTT
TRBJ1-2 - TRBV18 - CASSSSLDSYGYTF TGTGCCAGCTCATCCTCCTTAGACAGCTATGGCTACACCTTC
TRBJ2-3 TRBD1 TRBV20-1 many CSAPRQGGTDTQYF TGCAGTGCTCCTCGACAGGGCGGCACAGATACGCAGTATTTT
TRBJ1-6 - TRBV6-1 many CASRPTPGINSPLHF TGTGCCAGCAGACCCACCCCAGGGATCAATTCACCCCTCCACTTT
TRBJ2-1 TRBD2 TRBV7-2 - CASSRLAGNDEQFF TGTGCCAGCAGCCGTCTAGCGGGAAACGATGAGCAGTTCTTC
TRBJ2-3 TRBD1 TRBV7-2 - CASSFHPDRVGADTQYF TGTGCCAGCAGCTTTCACCCCGACAGGGTTGGCGCAGATACGCAGTATTTT
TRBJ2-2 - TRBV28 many CASSLRRKGNTGELFF TGTGCCAGCAGTTTACGTCGAAAAGGGAACACCGGGGAGCTGTTTTTT
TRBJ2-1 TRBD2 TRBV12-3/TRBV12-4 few CASRLGLAGVNEQFF TGTGCCAGCAGACTCGGACTAGCGGGAGTGAATGAGCAGTTCTTC
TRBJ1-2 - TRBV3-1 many CASSKDSIYGYTF TGTGCCAGCAGCAAAGACAGCATCTATGGCTACACCTTC
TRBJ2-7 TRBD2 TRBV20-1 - CSAPRWGAGGSYEQYF TGCAGTGCCCCGCGGTGGGGAGCGGGAGGGTCCTACGAGCAGTACTTC
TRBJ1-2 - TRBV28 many CASSFSVNYGYTF TGTGCCAGCAGTTTCTCTGTTAACTATGGCTACACCTTC
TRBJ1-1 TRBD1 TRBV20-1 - CSATRQGVAAFF TGCAGTGCTACAAGACAGGGTGTAGCAGCTTTCTTT
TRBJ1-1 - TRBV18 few CASSPPAESAEAFF TGTGCCAGCTCACCCCCAGCAGAGTCCGCTGAAGCTTTCTTT
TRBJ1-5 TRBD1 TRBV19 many CASSMGQGNQPQHF TGTGCCAGTAGTATGGGACAGGGCAATCAGCCCCAGCATTTT
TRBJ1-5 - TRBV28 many CASSPVEGVGQPQHF TGTGCCAGCAGTCCCGTAGAGGGCGTGGGACAGCCCCAGCATTTT
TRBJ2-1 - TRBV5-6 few CASSLFGSPTGDEQFF TGTGCCAGCAGCTTGTTTGGGTCCCCGACGGGCGATGAGCAGTTCTTC
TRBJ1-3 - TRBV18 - CASSQSRASGNTIYF TGTGCCAGCTCACAATCCCGGGCCTCTGGAAACACCATATATTTT